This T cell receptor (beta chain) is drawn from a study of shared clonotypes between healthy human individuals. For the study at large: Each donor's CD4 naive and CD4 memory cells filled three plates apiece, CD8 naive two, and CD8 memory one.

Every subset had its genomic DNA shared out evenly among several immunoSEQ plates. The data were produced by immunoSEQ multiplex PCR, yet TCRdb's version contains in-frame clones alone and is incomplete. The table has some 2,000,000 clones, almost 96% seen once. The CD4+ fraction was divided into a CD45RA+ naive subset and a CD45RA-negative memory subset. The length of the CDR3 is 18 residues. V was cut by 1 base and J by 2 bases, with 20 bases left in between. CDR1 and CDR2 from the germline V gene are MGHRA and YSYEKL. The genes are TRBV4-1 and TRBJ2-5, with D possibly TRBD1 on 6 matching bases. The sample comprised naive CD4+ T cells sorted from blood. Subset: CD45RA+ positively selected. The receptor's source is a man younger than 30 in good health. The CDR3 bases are TGCGCCAGCAGCCAAGCACCGACCTTGAACAGGGCTCAAGAGACCCAGTACTTC. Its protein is CASSQAPTLNRAQETQYF.